This entry is about one T cell receptor beta chain. There are 15 residues in the CDR3. Trimming removed 3 bases at V and 0 bases at J, with 12 bases between. Germline V CDR1 and CDR2: SGHDT, YYEEEE. Assay: immunoSEQ multiplex PCR; the TCRdb copy retains only in-frame clones and omits some. The sample lists under 350,000 clones, about 89% seen once, with under 3% in the top ten. These data come from a study of blood T cell repertoires in COVID-19. In the study overall: T cells, B-cell-depleted T cells, or PBMCs supplied cDNA or gDNA.

Cohort allocation depended upon clinical history that participants reported. Two consecutive negative NP/OP PCR tests, clearance, or resolved symptoms defined Cohort 3 recovery. Source material: PBMCs or T cells enriched from blood (not recorded which). This TCR came from a woman aged 18-30 years who had recovered from COVID-19. The V and J genes are TRBV5-6 and TRBJ1-1, with D possibly TRBD1 on 5 matching bases. This CDR3 is CASSWGDLLNTEAFF. In DNA, the CDR3 is TGTGCCAGCAGCTGGGGGGACTTGCTGAACACTGAAGCTTTCTTT.